This T cell receptor (beta chain) was recorded in a study of spatial heterogeneity in lung cancer. Each CDR3 protein gets one entry after TCRdb re-called the 5' RACE reads with MiXCR. The sample comprises approximately 92,000 distinct CDR3 sequences, about an eighth of which are singletons, and about two fifths rests with the top ten. This clonotype was seen a few times. Time point of the sample: sample taken at primary tumor resection. No cells were sorted before sequencing. The whole RNA sequenced was extracted from tumor, nontumor lung or frozen PBMC. There were 72 donors, all of them untreated patients with early-stage non-small cell lung cancer. V lost 5 bases, J lost 11 bases, and 19 bases lay in between. The germline gives CDR1 SGHTA, CDR2 FQGNSA. CDR3 length: 14 amino acids.

The sample consisted of PBMCs, taken at surgery. The chain couples TRBV7-2 to TRBJ1-5, with D tentatively TRBD1 (5 bases). This sequence was found in a male donor with early-stage non-small cell lung cancer. The CDR3 nucleotides are TGTGCCAGCAGCCAGGACACCCGGTGGGTGGCCCAGCATTTT. This encodes CASSQDTRWVAQHF. Full variable domain (missing parts from reference TRBV7-2 and TRBJ1-5): GAGVSQSPSNKVTEKGKDVELRCDPISGHTALYWYRQSLGQGLEFLIYFQGNSAPDKSGLPSDRFSAERTGGSVSTLTIQRTQQEDSAVYLCASSQDTRWVAQHFGDGTRLSIL.